One sample yielded the 14 T cell receptor beta chains listed below, sequenced in a study of cytomegalovirus exposure and HLA in healthy donors. PCR involved 60 Vbeta and 13 Jbeta primers. Generated by immunoSEQ multiplex PCR, the TCRdb table keeps only in-frame clones and is missing some. Of about 120,000 clones in the sample, 75% were seen once. The sequenced material came from PBMCs. The origin of the receptors is a woman between 40 and 55 years old in good health and CMV-seropositive.

This clone was seen a few times. The chain couples TRBV6-6 to TRBJ2-7; D gene uncertain. CDR3 length: 12 amino acids. The V end lost 0 bases, the J end lost 9 bases, and 9 bases lay between the germline ends. Germline V CDR1 and CDR2: MNHNY, SVGAGI (reference sequence). In nucleotides, the CDR3 is TGTGCCAGCAGTTACTCGAACTCTGGGCAGTACTTC. It translates to CASSYSNSGQYF.

The chain employs TRBV18 and TRBJ1-2; maybe TRBD1 (5 bases). The CDR3 spans 16 residues. The ends were cut back, 3 bases at V and 2 bases at J, with 16 bases in the middle. Looked up from germline, CDR1 is KGHSH and CDR2 is LQKENI. DNA for the CDR3: TGTGCCAGCTCACCGTCGAGTACAGGACGAAACTATGGCTACACCTTC. It codes for CASSPSSTGRNYGYTF.

The chain uses TRBV5-1 and TRBJ1-2; D unresolved. Germline V CDR1 and CDR2: SGHRS, YFSETQ. V lost 1 base and J 6 bases, leaving 10 bases between the germline ends. The CDR3 covers 13 residues. The CDR3: CASSLIGEDGYTF. CDR3 bases: TGCGCCAGCAGCTTGATCGGGGAAGATGGCTACACCTTC.

The chain is built from TRBV6-1 and TRBJ1-4; tentative D call: TRBD1 (5 bases). V gave up 3 bases and J gave up 6 bases, with 5 bases separating them. The length of the CDR3 is 12 residues. CDR1 is MNHNS and CDR2 is SASEGT in the germline V gene. DNA for the CDR3: TGTGCCAGCAGTGACAGGGATGAAAAACTGTTTTTT. This translates into CASSDRDEKLFF.

This sequence joins TRBV30 and TRBJ1-2; possibly TRBD1 for D (6 bases). This CDR3 has 13 residues. Trimming shortened V by 0 bases and J by 8 bases, and 13 bases separated the two germline ends. Looked up from germline, CDR1 is GTSNPN and CDR2 is SVGIG (reference sequence). The CDR3 region has the DNA TGTGCCTGGAGTGTTGGGGGGGCTGAGGGCTACACCTTC. Encoded protein: CAWSVGGAEGYTF.

This clone has a single count. J is TRBJ2-7 and V is TRBV7-6; 7 bases align to TRBD1. Germline V gives CDR1 SGHVS, CDR2 FNYEAQ. J was trimmed by 5 bases and V by 1 base; bases with no gene match: 2. This CDR3 region has 13 residues. In DNA, the CDR3 is TGTGCCAGCAGCTTAGGCACAGGGGACGAGCAGTACTTC. Translation: CASSLGTGDEQYF. Full variable domain (outside the CDR3, taken from reference TRBV7-6 and TRBJ2-7): GAGVSQSPRYKVTKRGQDVALRCDPISGHVSLYWYRQALGQGPEFLTYFNYEAQQDKSGLPNDRFSAERPEGSISTLTIQRTEQRDSAMYRCASSLGTGDEQYFGPGTRLTVT.

The chain carries TRBV5-8 and TRBJ2-5; 9 bases match TRBD1. The CDR3 is 17 residues long. Trimming cost V 1 base and J 4 bases; bases outside gene matches: 11. CDR1 is SGHTS, CDR2 YDEGEE, per germline. The CDR3 region is CASSLPYRGPLIETQYF. CDR3 DNA sequence: TGTGCCAGCAGCTTGCCCTACAGGGGGCCCCTGATAGAGACCCAGTACTTC.

The chain links TRBV28 to TRBJ2-1, with TRBD2 identical over 9 bases. V was pared by 1 base and J by 5 bases, with 6 bases of the junction left unmatched. The CDR3 has 16 amino acids. Germline V lookup: CDR1 MDHEN, CDR2 SYDVKM. CDR3 in DNA: TGTGCCAGCAGTTTATCTCGACTAGCGGTAAACAATGAGCAGTTCTTC. Translated: CASSLSRLAVNNEQFF.

This clone was seen only a few times. The chain is built from TRBV2 and TRBJ1-5; 7 nucleotides agree with TRBD1. The CDR3 covers 15 residues. Per the germline V gene, CDR1 is SNHLY and CDR2 is FYNNEI. V trimming: 2 bases; J trimming: 9 bases; junction bases outside the gene matches: 10. As DNA, the CDR3 is TGTGCCAGCAGTGAAACGAGGACAGGTGAGTCGCCCCAGCATTTT. This codes for CASSETRTGESPQHF. The full variable domain, completed using reference TRBV2 and TRBJ1-5, is EPEVTQTPSHQVTQMGQEVILRCVPISNHLYFYWYRQILGQKVEFLVSFYNNEISEKSEIFDDQFSVERPDGSNFTLKIRSTKLEDSAMYFCASSETRTGESPQHFGDGTRLSIL.

The V gene is TRBV5-1, the J gene TRBJ2-7, with TRBD2 matching over 12 bases. The CDR3 is 15 residues long. The V and J ends lost 0 bases and 3 bases, in that order; junction bases with no gene match: 1. The V gene's germline CDR1 is SGHRS and CDR2 YFSETQ. CDR3 region: CASSLALAGGYEQYF. As DNA, the CDR3 is TGCGCCAGCAGCTTGGCACTAGCGGGGGGCTACGAGCAGTACTTC.

The gene calls are TRBV7-2 and TRBJ1-6, with 10 bases that match TRBD1. V shed 4 bases, J shed 9 bases, and the junction held 6 bases outside the gene matches. Germline loops: CDR1 SGHTA, CDR2 FQGNSA. The CDR3 extends over 15 amino acids. The CDR3 loop reads CASSSGQGISSPLHF. The CDR3 region has the DNA TGTGCCAGCAGCTCGGGACAGGGGATTTCTTCACCCCTCCACTTT.

The chain combines TRBV28 with TRBJ2-5; 11 nucleotides match TRBD1. In germline, CDR1 is MDHEN, CDR2 SYDVKM. V was clipped by 6 bases and J by 4 bases; unmatched bases: 4. The length of the CDR3 is 14 residues. CDR3 loop: CASRRTGGAETQYF. The CDR3, as DNA: TGTGCCAGCAGACGGACAGGGGGCGCAGAGACCCAGTACTTC.

The chain joins TRBV6-5 to TRBJ2-1, with D possibly TRBD2 on 6 matching bases. Germline V gene lookup returns CDR1 MNHEY and CDR2 SVGAGI. There are 15 residues in the CDR3. Trimming stripped 5 bases from V and 7 bases from J, with 18 bases between. The CDR3 sequence is CASSIRPGVSNEQFF. CDR3 coding DNA: TGTGCCAGCAGTATCCGACCGGGAGTAAGTAATGAGCAGTTCTTC.

This chain joins TRBV27 and TRBJ1-1, with a possible D match to TRBD1 (5 bases). The V gene lost 4 bases and the J gene lost 0 bases, with 12 bases spanning the gap. This CDR3 comprises 15 residues. In germline, CDR1 is MNHEY, CDR2 SMNVEV (reference sequence). CDR3 sequence reads: CASSSFREMNTEAFF. In DNA form, the CDR3 reads TGTGCCAGCAGTTCCTTCAGGGAAATGAACACTGAAGCTTTCTTT.